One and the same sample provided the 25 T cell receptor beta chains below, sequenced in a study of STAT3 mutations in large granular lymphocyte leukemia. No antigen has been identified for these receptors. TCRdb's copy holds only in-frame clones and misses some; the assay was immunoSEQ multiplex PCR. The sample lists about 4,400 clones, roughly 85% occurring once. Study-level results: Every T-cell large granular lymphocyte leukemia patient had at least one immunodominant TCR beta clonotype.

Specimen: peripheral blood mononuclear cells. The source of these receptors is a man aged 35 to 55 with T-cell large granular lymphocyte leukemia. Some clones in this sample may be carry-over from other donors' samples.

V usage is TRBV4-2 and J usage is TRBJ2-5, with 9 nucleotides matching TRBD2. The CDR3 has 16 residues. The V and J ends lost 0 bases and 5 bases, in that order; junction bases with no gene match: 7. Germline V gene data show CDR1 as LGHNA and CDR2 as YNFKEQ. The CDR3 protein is CASSQDPGGGAETQYF. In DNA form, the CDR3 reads TGTGCCAGCAGCCAAGATCCGGGCGGGGGGGCCGAGACCCAGTACTTC.

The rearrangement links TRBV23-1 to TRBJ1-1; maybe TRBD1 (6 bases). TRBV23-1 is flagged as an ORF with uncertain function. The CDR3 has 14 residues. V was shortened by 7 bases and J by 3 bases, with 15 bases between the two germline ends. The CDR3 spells CASTLQGVDTEAFF. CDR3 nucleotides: TGCGCCAGCACCCTACAGGGAGTCGACACTGAAGCTTTCTTT.

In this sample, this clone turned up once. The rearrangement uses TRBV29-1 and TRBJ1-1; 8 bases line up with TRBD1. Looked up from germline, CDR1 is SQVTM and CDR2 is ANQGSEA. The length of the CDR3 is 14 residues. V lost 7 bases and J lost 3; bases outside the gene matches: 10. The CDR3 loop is CSALLDRAYTEAFF. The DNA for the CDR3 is TGCAGCGCCCTCCTGGACAGGGCCTACACTGAAGCTTTCTTT.

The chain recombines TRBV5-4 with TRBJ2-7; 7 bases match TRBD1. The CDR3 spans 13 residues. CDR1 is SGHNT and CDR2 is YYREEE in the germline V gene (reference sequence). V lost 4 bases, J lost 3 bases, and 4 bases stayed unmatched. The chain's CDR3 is CASSAQGFYEQYF. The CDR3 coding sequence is TGTGCCAGCAGCGCACAGGGGTTCTACGAGCAGTACTTC.

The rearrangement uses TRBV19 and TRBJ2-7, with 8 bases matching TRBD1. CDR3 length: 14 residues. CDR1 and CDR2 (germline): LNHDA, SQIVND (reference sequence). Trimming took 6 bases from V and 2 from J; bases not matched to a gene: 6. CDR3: CASRPQGGTYEQYF. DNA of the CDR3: TGTGCCAGTAGACCACAGGGGGGAACCTACGAGCAGTACTTC.

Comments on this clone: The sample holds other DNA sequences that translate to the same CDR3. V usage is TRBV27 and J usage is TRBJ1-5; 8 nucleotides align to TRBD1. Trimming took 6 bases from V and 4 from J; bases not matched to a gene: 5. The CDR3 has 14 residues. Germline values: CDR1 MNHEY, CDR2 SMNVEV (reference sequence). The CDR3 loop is CASSPGTGNQPQHF. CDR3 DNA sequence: TGTGCCAGCAGCCCCGGGACAGGTAATCAGCCCCAGCATTTT.

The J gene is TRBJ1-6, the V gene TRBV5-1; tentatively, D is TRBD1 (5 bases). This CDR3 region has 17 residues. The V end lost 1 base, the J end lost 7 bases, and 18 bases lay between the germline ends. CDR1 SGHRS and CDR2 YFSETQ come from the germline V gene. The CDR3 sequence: CASSLLGSPEGNSPLHF. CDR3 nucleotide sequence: TGCGCCAGCAGCTTGCTTGGCTCCCCGGAGGGGAATTCACCCCTCCACTTT.

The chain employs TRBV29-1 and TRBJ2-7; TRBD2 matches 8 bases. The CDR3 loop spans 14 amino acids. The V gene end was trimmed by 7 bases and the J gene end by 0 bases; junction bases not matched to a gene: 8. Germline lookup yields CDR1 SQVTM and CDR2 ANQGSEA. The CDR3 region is CSASAGVSSYEQYF. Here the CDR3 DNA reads TGCAGCGCCTCAGCGGGGGTCAGCTCCTACGAGCAGTACTTC.

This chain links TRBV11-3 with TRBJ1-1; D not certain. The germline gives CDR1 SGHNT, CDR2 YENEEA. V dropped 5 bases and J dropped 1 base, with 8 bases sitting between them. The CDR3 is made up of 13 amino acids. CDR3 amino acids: CASSLQQNTEAFF. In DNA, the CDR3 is TGTGCCAGCAGCCTACAGCAGAACACTGAAGCTTTCTTT.

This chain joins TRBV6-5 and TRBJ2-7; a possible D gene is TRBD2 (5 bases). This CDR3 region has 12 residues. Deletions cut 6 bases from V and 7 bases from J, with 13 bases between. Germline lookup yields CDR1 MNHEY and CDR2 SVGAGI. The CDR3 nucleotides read TGTGCCAGCAGGCCCCAATCGGGGGAGCAGTACTTC. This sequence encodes CASRPQSGEQYF.

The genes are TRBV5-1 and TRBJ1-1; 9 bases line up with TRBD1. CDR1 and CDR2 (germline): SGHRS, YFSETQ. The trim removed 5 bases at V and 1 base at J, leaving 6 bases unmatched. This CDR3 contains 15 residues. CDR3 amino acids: CASRTGQGTNTEAFF. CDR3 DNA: TGCGCCAGCAGGACAGGACAGGGGACGAACACTGAAGCTTTCTTT.

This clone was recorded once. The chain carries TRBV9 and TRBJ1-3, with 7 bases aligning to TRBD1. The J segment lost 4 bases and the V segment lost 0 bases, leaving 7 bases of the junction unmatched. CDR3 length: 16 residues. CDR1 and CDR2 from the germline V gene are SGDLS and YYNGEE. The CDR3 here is CASSVDPGGTGNTIYF. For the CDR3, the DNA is TGTGCCAGCAGCGTAGATCCAGGGGGTACAGGAAACACCATATATTTT.

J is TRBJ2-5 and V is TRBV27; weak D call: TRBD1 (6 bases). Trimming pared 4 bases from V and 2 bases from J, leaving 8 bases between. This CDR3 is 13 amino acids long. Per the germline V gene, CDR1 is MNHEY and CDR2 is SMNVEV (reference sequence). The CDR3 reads CASSWTVQETQYF. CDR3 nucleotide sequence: TGTGCCAGCAGTTGGACAGTTCAAGAGACCCAGTACTTC.

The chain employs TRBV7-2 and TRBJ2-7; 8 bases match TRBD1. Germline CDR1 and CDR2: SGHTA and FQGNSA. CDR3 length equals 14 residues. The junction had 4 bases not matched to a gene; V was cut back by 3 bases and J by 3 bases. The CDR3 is CASSLTGAVYEQYF. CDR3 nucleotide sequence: TGTGCCAGCAGCTTGACAGGGGCTGTCTACGAGCAGTACTTC.

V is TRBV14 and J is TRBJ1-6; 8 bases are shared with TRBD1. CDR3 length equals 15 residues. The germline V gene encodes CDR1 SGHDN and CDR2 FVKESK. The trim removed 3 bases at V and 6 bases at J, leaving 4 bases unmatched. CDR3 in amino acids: CASSQRQGSNSPLHF. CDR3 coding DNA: TGTGCCAGCAGCCAGAGACAGGGGAGTAATTCACCCCTCCACTTT. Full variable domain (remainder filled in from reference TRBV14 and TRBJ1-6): EAGVTQFPSHSVIEKGQTVTLRCDPISGHDNLYWYRRVMGKEIKFLLHFVKESKQDESGMPNNRFLAERTGGTYSTLKVQPAELEDSGVYFCASSQRQGSNSPLHFGNGTRLTVT.

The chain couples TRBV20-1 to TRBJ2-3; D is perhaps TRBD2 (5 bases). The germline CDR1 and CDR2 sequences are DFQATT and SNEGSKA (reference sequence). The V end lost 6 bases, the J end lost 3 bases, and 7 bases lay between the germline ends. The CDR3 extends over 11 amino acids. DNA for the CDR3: TGCAGTGCAGCGGATACAGATACGCAGTATTTT. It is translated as CSAADTDTQYF.

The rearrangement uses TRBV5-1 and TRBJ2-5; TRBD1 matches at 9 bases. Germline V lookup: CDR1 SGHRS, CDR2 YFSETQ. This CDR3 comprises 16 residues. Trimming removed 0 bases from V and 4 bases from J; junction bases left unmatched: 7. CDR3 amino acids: CASSLGVTDRGETQYF. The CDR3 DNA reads TGCGCCAGCAGCTTGGGGGTGACGGACAGGGGAGAGACCCAGTACTTC.

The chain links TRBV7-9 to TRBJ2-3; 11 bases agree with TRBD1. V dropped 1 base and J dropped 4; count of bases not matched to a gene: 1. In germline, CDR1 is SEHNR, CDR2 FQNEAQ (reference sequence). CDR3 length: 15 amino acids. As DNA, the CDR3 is TGTGCCAGCAGCTTAGGGACAGGGGGCCCAGATACGCAGTATTTT. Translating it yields CASSLGTGGPDTQYF. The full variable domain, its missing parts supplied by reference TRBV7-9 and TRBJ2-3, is DTGVSQNPRHKITKRGQNVTFRCDPISEHNRLYWYRQTLGQGPEFLTYFQNEAQLEKSRLLSDRFSAERPKGSFSTLEIQRTEQGDSAMYLCASSLGTGGPDTQYFGPGTRLTVL.

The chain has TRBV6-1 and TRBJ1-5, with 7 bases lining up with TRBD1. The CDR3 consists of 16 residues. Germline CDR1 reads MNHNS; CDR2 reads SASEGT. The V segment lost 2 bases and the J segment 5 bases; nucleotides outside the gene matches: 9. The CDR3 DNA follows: TGTGCCAGCAGTGAATTGGGGCGGGACAGCGATCAGCCCCAGCATTTT. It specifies CASSELGRDSDQPQHF.

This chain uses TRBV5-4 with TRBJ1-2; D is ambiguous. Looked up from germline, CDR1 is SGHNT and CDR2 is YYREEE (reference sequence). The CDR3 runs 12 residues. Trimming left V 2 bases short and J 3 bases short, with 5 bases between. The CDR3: CASSLWDYGYTF. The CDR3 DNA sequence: TGTGCCAGCAGCTTATGGGACTATGGCTACACCTTC.

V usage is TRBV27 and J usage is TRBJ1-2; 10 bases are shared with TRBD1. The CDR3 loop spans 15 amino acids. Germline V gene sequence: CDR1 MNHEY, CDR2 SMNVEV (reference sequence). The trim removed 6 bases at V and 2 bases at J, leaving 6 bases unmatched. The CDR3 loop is CASSRDRGINYGYTF. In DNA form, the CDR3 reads TGTGCCAGCAGCCGGGACAGGGGCATCAACTATGGCTACACCTTC.

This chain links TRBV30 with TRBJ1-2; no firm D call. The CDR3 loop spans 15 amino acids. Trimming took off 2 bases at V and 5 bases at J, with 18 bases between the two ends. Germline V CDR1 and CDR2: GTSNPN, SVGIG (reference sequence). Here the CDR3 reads CAWSLLERVGYGYTF. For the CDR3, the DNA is TGTGCCTGGAGTTTGCTGGAGAGGGTCGGGTATGGCTACACCTTC.

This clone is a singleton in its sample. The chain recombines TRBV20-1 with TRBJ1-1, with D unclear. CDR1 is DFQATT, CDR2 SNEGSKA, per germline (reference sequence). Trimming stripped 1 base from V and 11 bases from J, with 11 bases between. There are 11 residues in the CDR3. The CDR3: CSARVDRRAFF. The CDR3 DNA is TGCAGTGCTAGAGTGGACCGGAGGGCTTTCTTT.

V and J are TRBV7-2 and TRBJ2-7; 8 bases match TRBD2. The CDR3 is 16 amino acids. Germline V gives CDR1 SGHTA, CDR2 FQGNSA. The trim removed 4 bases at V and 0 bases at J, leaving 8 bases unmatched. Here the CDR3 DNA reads TGTGCCAGCAGCTCCCCAGGCGGGGGGCACTCCTACGAGCAGTACTTC. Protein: CASSSPGGGHSYEQYF.

The CDR3 nucleotides are TGCGCCAGCAGCTCGGGAGGGAGCTATGGCTACACCTTC. The encoded protein is CASSSGGSYGYTF. J is TRBJ1-2 and V is TRBV5-1; D remains ambiguous. Germline V gene sequence: CDR1 SGHRS, CDR2 YFSETQ. V was pared by 3 bases and J by 4 bases, with 10 bases between. The CDR3 sequence is 13 residues long.